Listed here are 17 T cell receptor beta chains from one sample, sequenced in a study of T cell clonality in common variable immunodeficiency. Assay used: immunoSEQ multiplex PCR; TCRdb lists only in-frame clones, some missing. The specimen has more than 35,000 clones, none found just once. The sequenced material came from peripheral blood mononuclear cells. These receptors were taken from a person aged 18 to 70 in good health.

Ten or more counts support this clone. The observed sequence ends 3 residues before the CDR3 terminus, with the missing tail filled in from the germline J gene. The chain carries TRBV5-1 and TRBJ2-7, with 8 bases aligning to TRBD2. Trimming cost V 0 bases and J 2 bases; bases outside gene matches: 4. Per germline, CDR1 SGHRS and CDR2 YFSETQ. CDR3 size: 15 residues. CDR3 DNA, as far as it was read: TGCGCCAGCAGCTTGGAGATAGCGGGACCCTACGAG. This codes for CASSLEIAGPYE. The CDR3 reads in full as CASSLEIAGPYEQYF.

This clone was observed many times. The CDR3 end lies 3 residues beyond the end of the read and is filled in from the germline J gene. The rearrangement uses TRBV6-2 or TRBV6-3 and TRBJ2-1; 15 bases align to TRBD2. The germline CDR1 and CDR2 sequences are MNHEY and SVGEGT. The CDR3 length is 17 residues. The ends lost 5 bases at V and 6 bases at J; junction bases unmatched: 8. CDR3 in amino acids: CASSRTSGRAGVNEQFF. The CDR3 DNA, read in part, is TGTGCCAGCAGTCGGACTAGCGGGAGGGCCGGTGTCAATGAG.

This clone was counted at least ten times. Sequencing ends 3 residues short of the CDR3 end; the germline J gene provides the rest. The same CDR3 also results from other DNA sequences found in this sample. This chain joins TRBV19 and TRBJ1-1; TRBD1 agrees at 10 bases. Germline CDR1 reads LNHDA; CDR2 reads SQIVND (reference sequence). CDR3 length: 15 amino acids. V shed 8 bases, J shed 4 bases, and the junction held 10 bases outside the gene matches. CDR3 bases read: TGTGCCAGTTTAAAGGGACAGGGGTTTCCCACTGAA. Translating it yields CASLKGQGFPTE. The CDR3 in its entirety is CASLKGQGFPTEAFF.

This clone has at least ten counts. The read falls 3 residues short of the CDR3 end, and the missing part is taken from the germline J gene. The gene calls are TRBV7-9 and TRBJ1-4; 11 nucleotides line up with TRBD1. In germline, CDR1 is SEHNR, CDR2 FQNEAQ (reference sequence). This CDR3 is 15 amino acids long. V gave up 5 bases and J gave up 7 bases; unmatched junction bases: 6. Incomplete CDR3 DNA: TGTGCCAGCAGCCCTGGGACAGGGGGTATTGAAAAA. It specifies CASSPGTGGIEK. The CDR3 as a whole reads CASSPGTGGIEKLFF.

This clone occurred many times. Coverage ceases 3 residues before the CDR3 finishes, and the germline J gene fills in the end. This chain links TRBV14 with TRBJ2-3; 12 bases line up with TRBD2. Per the germline V gene, CDR1 is SGHDN and CDR2 is FVKESK. The CDR3 has 19 residues. J gave up 3 bases and V 3 bases, and 13 bases lay outside the gene matches. Incomplete CDR3 DNA: TGTGCCAGCAGCCAGAGAACCTTCCTGACTAGCGGGAGTACAGATACG. Translation gives CASSQRTFLTSGSTDT. The whole CDR3 protein is CASSQRTFLTSGSTDTQYF.

This clone was seen repeatedly, ten times or more. The CDR3 end is not reached by the read, which stops 3 residues before it; the germline J gene fills it in. The chain couples TRBV7-2 to TRBJ2-7, with unresolved D. The CDR3 contains 13 residues. V was shortened by 5 bases and J by 3 bases, with 11 bases between the two germline ends. Germline V gene data show CDR1 as SGHTA and CDR2 as FQGNSA. The covered CDR3 bases are TGTGCCAGCAGCCCACGAACTTACTACGAG. Protein product: CASSPRTYYE. The CDR3 in full is CASSPRTYYEQYF.

This clone has a count of ten or more. Here the CDR3 reads CASSRGTSGFYEQYF. Partial CDR3 DNA: TGTGCCAGCAGCCGTGGGACTAGCGGGTTCTACGAG. The gene calls are TRBV11-2 and TRBJ2-7; 12 bases are shared with TRBD2. The observed sequence ends 3 residues before the CDR3 terminus, with the missing tail filled in from the germline J gene. V dropped 5 bases and J dropped 3; count of bases not matched to a gene: 5. CDR3 length: 15 amino acids. Germline CDR1 SGHAT, CDR2 FQNNGV.

This clone was seen many times. The sequenced fragment ends 3 residues before the CDR3 boundary, so the rest is inferred from the germline J gene. V gene TRBV20-1 combines with J gene TRBJ2-2; 11 bases map to TRBD2. The CDR3 extends over 20 amino acids. Germline CDR1 is DFQATT and CDR2 is SNEGSKA (reference sequence). J was trimmed by 5 bases and V by 0 bases; bases with no gene match: 17. CDR3 DNA, as far as it was read: TGCAGTGCTAGAGATCTCCGGGGCGTTAGCGGGAGGGCCGTGACCGGGGAG. Translation gives CSARDLRGVSGRAVTGE. The CDR3, in full, reads CSARDLRGVSGRAVTGELFF.

This clone appeared a few times. Read data end 3 residues before the CDR3 end; the end is taken from the germline J gene. The rearrangement links TRBV19 to TRBJ2-4, with D perhaps matching TRBD2 (6 bases). This CDR3 comprises 15 residues. CDR1 LNHDA and CDR2 SQIVND come from the germline V gene (reference sequence). The CDR3 protein is CASSIVQGGNYGQYF. The CDR3 DNA, read in part, is TGTGCCAGTAGTATAGTGCAGGGAGGAAACTATGGT.

This clone has ten or more counts. The sequence runs out 3 residues before the end of the CDR3; the remainder is reconstructed from the germline J gene. The chain combines TRBV4-1 with TRBJ2-2; D ambiguous. Germline CDR1 and CDR2: MGHRA and YSYEKL. This CDR3 is built from 14 residues. Trimming cost V 1 base and J 5 bases, with 8 bases left between them. The CDR3 bases that were read are TGCGCCAGCAGCCAAGTCCACCGGACCGGGGAG. This sequence encodes CASSQVHRTGE. The complete CDR3 sequence is CASSQVHRTGELFF.

This clone occurred many times. The observed sequence ends 3 residues before the CDR3 terminus, with the missing tail filled in from the germline J gene. This chain connects TRBV10-1 to TRBJ2-3; TRBD2 is a possible D gene (5 bases). Per germline, CDR1 WNHNN and CDR2 SYGVQD (reference sequence). Trimming took 0 bases from V and 0 from J, leaving 7 bases between them. The CDR3 length is 15 residues. The CDR3 bases that were read are TGCGCCAGCAGTGAGTCGAGAGGGAGCACAGATACG. It yields the protein CASSESRGSTDT. The full-length CDR3 reads as CASSESRGSTDTQYF.

The table lists this clone with many counts. The read terminates 3 residues ahead of where the CDR3 ends, so the germline J gene completes it. The chain is built from TRBV5-1 and TRBJ2-7; TRBD1 agrees at 8 bases. V lost 2 bases to trimming and J lost 2 bases; unmatched junction nucleotides: 6. Germline CDR1 and CDR2: SGHRS and YFSETQ. This CDR3 comprises 15 residues. CDR3 bases read: TGCGCCAGCAGCTTTGGGCAGGGGGCGACCTACGAG. Amino acids: CASSFGQGATYE. The CDR3 in full is CASSFGQGATYEQYF. Looking up the rest from reference TRBV5-1 and TRBJ2-7 gives the full variable domain: KAGVTQTPRYLIKTRGQQVTLSCSPISGHRSVSWYQQTPGQGLQFLFEYFSETQRNKGNFPGRFSGRQFSNSRSEMNVSTLELGDSALYLCASSFGQGATYEQYFGPGTRLTVT.

At least ten counts were recorded for this clone. The read stops 3 residues short of the end of the CDR3; the missing end is completed from the germline J gene. The rearrangement joins TRBV30 to TRBJ1-1, with unresolved D. The CDR3 has 13 residues. V dropped 3 bases and J dropped 0 bases, with 8 bases sitting between them. Germline CDR1 reads GTSNPN; CDR2 reads SVGIG (reference sequence). The DNA read from the CDR3 is TGTGCCTGGAGGGTAGAGTTGAACACTGAA. Protein product: CAWRVELNTE. The full CDR3 is CAWRVELNTEAFF.

This clone appeared many times. The read falls 3 residues short of the CDR3 end, and the missing part is taken from the germline J gene. V usage is TRBV11-3 and J usage is TRBJ2-1; D remains unclear. This CDR3 has 15 residues. Germline loops: CDR1 SGHNT, CDR2 YENEEA. V dropped 5 bases and J dropped 6 bases, with 17 bases sitting between them. CDR3 region: CASSPERASLNEQFF. Incomplete CDR3 DNA: TGTGCCAGCAGCCCCGAAAGAGCAAGTCTCAATGAG.

This clone was counted at least ten times. The observed sequence ends 3 residues before the CDR3 terminus, with the missing tail filled in from the germline J gene. This sequence joins TRBV27 and TRBJ2-6; D might be TRBD1 (6 bases). Germline V gives CDR1 MNHEY, CDR2 SMNVEV (reference sequence). The V end was cut by 3 bases, the J end by 0 bases, with 15 bases between. The CDR3 runs to 18 residues. The CDR3 reads CASSFLGQGGSGANVLTF. The CDR3 DNA, read in part, is TGTGCCAGCAGTTTTCTTGGACAAGGGGGCTCTGGGGCCAACGTC.

The table lists this clone with many counts. The missing CDR3 end, 3 residues past where the read stops, is filled in from the germline J gene. This chain joins TRBV5-1 and TRBJ1-1, with D possibly being TRBD1 (5 bases). Germline values: CDR1 SGHRS, CDR2 YFSETQ. The CDR3 is 15 amino acids. The V gene lost 2 bases and the J gene lost 2 bases, with 13 bases spanning the gap. The CDR3: CASSFMRDSNTEAFF. The covered CDR3 bases are TGCGCCAGCAGCTTTATGAGGGACTCAAACACTGAA.

Ten or more counts support this clone. The read stops 3 residues short of the end of the CDR3; the missing end is completed from the germline J gene. This chain joins TRBV30 and TRBJ2-1; 9 bases fit TRBD2. Germline trimming cut 0 bases from V and 2 bases from J; bases unmatched to any gene: 2. The V gene's germline CDR1 is GTSNPN and CDR2 SVGIG (reference sequence). This CDR3 comprises 15 residues. CDR3 sequence: CAWSVVAGAYNEQFF. The sequenced part of the CDR3 DNA is TGTGCCTGGAGTGTTGTAGCGGGGGCCTACAATGAG.